The sequence of this T cell receptor beta chain was determined in a study of glioma-infiltrating T cells after dendritic cell vaccination. Study results and limitations: The cohort had few patients with full blood and tumor sets.

As for this clone: Its specificity is not known.

Profiled with immunoSEQ multiplex PCR; TCRdb holds only in-frame clones, not every one. The sample carries some 100,000 clones, 79% recorded once. The V end lost 3 bases, the J end lost 10 bases, and 10 bases lay between the germline ends. CDR1 is DFQATT and CDR2 is SNEGSKA in the germline V gene (reference sequence). This CDR3 is 11 amino acids long. All glioblastoma patients lacked an isocitrate dehydrogenase mutation. The rearrangement joins TRBV20-1 to TRBJ2-1; weak D call: TRBD2 (6 bases). The specimen comprised blood, sampled before dendritic cell vaccination. The TCR sequence derives from a human donor with glioblastoma. The DNA for the CDR3 is TGCAGTGCTAGCAGCGGAGGGGAGCAGTTCTTC. Its protein product is CSASSGGEQFF.